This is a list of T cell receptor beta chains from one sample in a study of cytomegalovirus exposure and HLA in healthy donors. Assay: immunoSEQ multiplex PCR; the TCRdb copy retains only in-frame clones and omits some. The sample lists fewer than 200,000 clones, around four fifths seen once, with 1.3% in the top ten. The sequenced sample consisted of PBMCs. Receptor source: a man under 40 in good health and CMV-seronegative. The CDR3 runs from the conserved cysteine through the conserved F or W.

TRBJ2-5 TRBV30 CAWGSGLADQETQYF
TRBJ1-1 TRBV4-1 CASSLESEAFF
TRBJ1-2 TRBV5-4 CASSLGEAGGGYGYTF
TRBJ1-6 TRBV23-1 CASSHPPRDFDNSPLHF
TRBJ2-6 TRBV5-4 CASSKNLGGLAGANVLTF
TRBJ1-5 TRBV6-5 CASRDRIYSNQPQHF
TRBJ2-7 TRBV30 CAWVLMEGPYEQYF
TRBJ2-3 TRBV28 CASSLGAIAGEPQYF
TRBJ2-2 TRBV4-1 CASSQGRSNTGELFF
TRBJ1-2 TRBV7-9 CASSGLSLLMYGYTF
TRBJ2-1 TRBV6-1 CASSDTGREKQFF
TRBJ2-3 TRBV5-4 CASSPRDHTDTQYF
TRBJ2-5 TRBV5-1 CASSLSSGGDRETQYF
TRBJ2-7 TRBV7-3 CASSSGEGPPYEQYF
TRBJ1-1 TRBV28 CASSLMGALRMSTEAFF
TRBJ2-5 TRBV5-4 CASSFPGGDRETQYF
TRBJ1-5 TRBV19 CASSKKTGGNGNQPQHF
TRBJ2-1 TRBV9 CASSVAMRDTSSYNEQFF
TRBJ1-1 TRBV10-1 CASRVQANTEAFF
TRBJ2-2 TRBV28 CASSQGHSNTGELFF
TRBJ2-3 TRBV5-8 CASSSSDTQYF
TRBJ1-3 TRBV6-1 CASSERGSGNTIYF
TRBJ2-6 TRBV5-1 CASSPGTSGGAGSGANVLTF